What follows are 11 T cell receptor beta chains derived from one specimen sequenced in a study of shared clonotypes between healthy human individuals. Assay used: immunoSEQ multiplex PCR; TCRdb lists only in-frame clones, some missing. The profile shows over a million clones, approximately 80% of them singletons. Sequencing input: memory CD4+ T cells from PBMCs. Subset defined: CD45RA-negative fraction. Every receptor here comes from a man younger than 35 in good health. Some clones in this sample may be carry-over from other donors' samples.

The chain couples TRBV10-3 to TRBJ2-1, with D uncertain. The CDR3 extends over 13 amino acids. Trimming shortened V by 8 bases and J by 4 bases, and 12 bases separated the two germline ends. Germline V CDR1 and CDR2: ENHRY, SYGVKD. DNA of the CDR3: TGTGCCATCCGGTCCTCAACGTACAATGAGCAGTTCTTC. Its protein product is CAIRSSTYNEQFF.

The chain combines TRBV4-1 with TRBJ2-4; the D gene is possibly TRBD1 (5 bases). Germline loops: CDR1 MGHRA, CDR2 YSYEKL. V lost 0 bases and J lost 5, with 17 bases in between. The CDR3 runs 17 residues. The CDR3 protein is CASSQDLLGRQQNIQYF. CDR3 DNA: TGCGCCAGCAGCCAAGATCTTTTGGGGCGGCAACAAAACATTCAGTACTTC.

This rearrangement joins TRBV5-1 to TRBJ2-3; D might be TRBD1 or TRBD2, each matching 6 bases. Germline-derived CDR1 and CDR2 are SGHRS and YFSETQ. The CDR3 length is 13 residues. The V and J ends lost 0 bases and 9 bases respectively, with 11 bases between them. DNA for the CDR3: TGCGCCAGCAGCTTGGAACAGGGAGGCACGCAGTATTTT. This gives the protein CASSLEQGGTQYF.

The CDR3 DNA follows: TGCGCCAGCAGCCAAATTCTCAATCGGGCGGCAGGGGAAAACAGAGGCTACACCTTC. This codes for CASSQILNRAAGENRGYTF. This sequence joins TRBV4-1 and TRBJ1-2, with D perhaps TRBD1 (6 bases). CDR1 MGHRA and CDR2 YSYEKL come from the germline V gene. CDR3 size: 19 residues. Trimming took off 2 bases at V and 8 bases at J, with 30 bases between the two ends.

J is TRBJ2-3 and V is TRBV5-1; 8 bases agree with TRBD1. The CDR3 loop spans 13 amino acids. V was pared by 4 bases and J by 3 bases, with 1 base of the junction left unmatched. Germline V gene data show CDR1 as SGHRS and CDR2 as YFSETQ. In DNA, the CDR3 is TGCGCCAGCAGCGACAGGGGAACAGATACGCAGTATTTT. Translated: CASSDRGTDTQYF.

The chain employs TRBV4-3 and TRBJ1-1; D is unclear. The CDR3 contains 16 residues. V lost 4 bases and J 5 bases, leaving 20 bases between the germline ends. CDR1 and CDR2 from the germline V gene are LGHNA and YSLEER. The CDR3 sequence: CASSPEAGPTLTEAFF. CDR3 nucleotides: TGCGCCAGCAGCCCCGAAGCGGGCCCTACTTTAACTGAAGCTTTCTTT.

This rearrangement joins TRBV4-2 to TRBJ1-4; D may be TRBD1 (5 bases). The CDR3 has 16 amino acids. Trimming removed 2 bases from V and 8 bases from J, with 18 bases in between. Germline V gives CDR1 LGHNA, CDR2 YNFKEQ. The CDR3 DNA follows: TGTGCCAGCAGCCAAAAAGGGCCGGGGGAAGTCGAAAAACTGTTTTTT. Its protein product is CASSQKGPGEVEKLFF.

The chain joins TRBV6-5 to TRBJ2-1; 7 nucleotides align to TRBD2. Germline V gives CDR1 MNHEY, CDR2 SVGAGI. The CDR3 extends over 14 amino acids. Germline trimming cut 8 bases from V and 7 bases from J; bases unmatched to any gene: 11. CDR3: CASLPREFANEQFF. The DNA for the CDR3 is TGTGCCAGCTTACCGCGGGAGTTTGCTAATGAGCAGTTCTTC.

CDR3 region: CASSPYRLGQGPMNTEAFF. The CDR3 nucleotides read TGTGCCAGCAGCCCATACCGCTTGGGACAGGGGCCTATGAACACTGAAGCTTTCTTT. The chain couples TRBV21-1 to TRBJ1-1; the tabulated D call, TRBD1, remains unverified against the DNA. TRBV21-1 is tagged as a pseudogene. The CDR3 loop spans 19 amino acids.

The J gene is TRBJ2-2, the V gene TRBV11-3, with 10 bases aligning to TRBD2. Germline assignment: CDR1 SGHNT and CDR2 YENEEA. J was trimmed by 1 base and V by 5 bases; bases with no gene match: 4. The CDR3 is made up of 16 amino acids. The chain's CDR3 is CASSLGLARNTGELFF. Written as DNA, the CDR3 is TGTGCCAGCAGCCTGGGACTAGCGAGGAACACCGGGGAGCTGTTTTTT.

This clone was detected a few times. The sample contains more than one DNA sequence encoding this CDR3. The rearrangement links TRBV5-1 to TRBJ2-5; no reliable D call. Trimming removed 7 bases from V and 1 base from J, with 11 bases in between. The germline gives CDR1 SGHRS, CDR2 YFSETQ. This CDR3 is built from 13 residues. The CDR3 here is CASGRVGQETQYF. CDR3 in DNA: TGCGCCAGCGGCCGGGTGGGCCAAGAGACCCAGTACTTC.